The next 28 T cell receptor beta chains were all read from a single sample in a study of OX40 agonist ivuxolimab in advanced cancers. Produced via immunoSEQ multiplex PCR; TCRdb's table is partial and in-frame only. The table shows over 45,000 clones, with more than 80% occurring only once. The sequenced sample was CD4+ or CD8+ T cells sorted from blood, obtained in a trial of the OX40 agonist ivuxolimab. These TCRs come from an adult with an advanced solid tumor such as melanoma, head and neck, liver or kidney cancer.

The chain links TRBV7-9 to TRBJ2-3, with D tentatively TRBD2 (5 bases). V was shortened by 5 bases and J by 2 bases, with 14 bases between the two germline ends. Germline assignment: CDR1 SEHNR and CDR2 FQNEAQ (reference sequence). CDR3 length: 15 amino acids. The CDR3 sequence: CASSPIPGYTDTQYF. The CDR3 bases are TGTGCCAGCAGCCCTATCCCGGGATACACAGATACGCAGTATTTT. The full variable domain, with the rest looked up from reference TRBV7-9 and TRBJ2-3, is DTGVSQNPRHKITKRGQNVTFRCDPISEHNRLYWYRQTLGQGPEFLTYFQNEAQLEKSRLLSDRFSAERPKGSFSTLEIQRTEQGDSAMYLCASSPIPGYTDTQYFGPGTRLTVL.

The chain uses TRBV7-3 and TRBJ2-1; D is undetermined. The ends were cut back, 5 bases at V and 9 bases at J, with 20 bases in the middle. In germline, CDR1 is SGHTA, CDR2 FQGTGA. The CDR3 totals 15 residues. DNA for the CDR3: TGTGCCAGCAGCGCCGTTGCAGGCGTTGTGAGTGAGCAGTTCTTC. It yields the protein CASSAVAGVVSEQFF.

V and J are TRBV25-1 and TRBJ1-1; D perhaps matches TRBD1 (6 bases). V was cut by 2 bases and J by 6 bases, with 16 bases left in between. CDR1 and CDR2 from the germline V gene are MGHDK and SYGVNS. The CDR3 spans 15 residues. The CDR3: CASSEPGAEEPEAFF. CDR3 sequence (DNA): TGTGCCAGCAGTGAACCAGGGGCGGAGGAGCCTGAAGCTTTCTTT. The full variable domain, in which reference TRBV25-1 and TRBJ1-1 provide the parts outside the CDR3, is EADIYQTPRYLVIGTGKKITLECSQTMGHDKMYWYQQDPGMELHLIHYSYGVNSTEKGDLSSESTVSRIRTEHFPLTLESARPSHTSQYLCASSEPGAEEPEAFFGQGTRLTVV.

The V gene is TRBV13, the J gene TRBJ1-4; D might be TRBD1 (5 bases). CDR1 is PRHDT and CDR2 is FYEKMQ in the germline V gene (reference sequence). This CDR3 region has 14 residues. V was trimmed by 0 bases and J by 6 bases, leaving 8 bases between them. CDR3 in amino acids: CASSLGGVDEKLFF. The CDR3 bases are TGTGCCAGCAGCTTAGGAGGGGTCGATGAAAAACTGTTTTTT.

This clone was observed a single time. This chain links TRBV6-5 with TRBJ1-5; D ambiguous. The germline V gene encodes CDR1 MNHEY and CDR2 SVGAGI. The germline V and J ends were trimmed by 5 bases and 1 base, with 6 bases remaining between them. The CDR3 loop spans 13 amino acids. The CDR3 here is CASSEHSNQPQHF. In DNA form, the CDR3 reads TGTGCCAGCAGTGAACACAGCAATCAGCCCCAGCATTTT.

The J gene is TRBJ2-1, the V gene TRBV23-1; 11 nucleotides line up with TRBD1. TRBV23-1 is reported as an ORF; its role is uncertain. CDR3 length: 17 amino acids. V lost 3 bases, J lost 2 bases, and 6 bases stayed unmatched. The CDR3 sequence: CASSHPRDRGTYNEQFF. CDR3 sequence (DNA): TGCGCCAGCAGTCACCCGAGGGACAGGGGGACCTACAATGAGCAGTTCTTC.

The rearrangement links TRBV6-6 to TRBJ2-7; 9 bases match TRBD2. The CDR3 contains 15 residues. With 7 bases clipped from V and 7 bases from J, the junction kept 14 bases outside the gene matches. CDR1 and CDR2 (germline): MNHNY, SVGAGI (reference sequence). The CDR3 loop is CASTQGGSGSGEQYF. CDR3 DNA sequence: TGTGCCAGCACTCAAGGTGGTAGCGGGAGCGGTGAGCAGTACTTC.

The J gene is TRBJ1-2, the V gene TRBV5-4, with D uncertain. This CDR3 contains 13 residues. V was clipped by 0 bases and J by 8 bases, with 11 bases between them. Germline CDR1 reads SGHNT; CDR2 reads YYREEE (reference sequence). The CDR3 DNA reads TGTGCCAGCAGCTTGGCTGGGGAAGCGGGCTACACCTTC. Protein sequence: CASSLAGEAGYTF.

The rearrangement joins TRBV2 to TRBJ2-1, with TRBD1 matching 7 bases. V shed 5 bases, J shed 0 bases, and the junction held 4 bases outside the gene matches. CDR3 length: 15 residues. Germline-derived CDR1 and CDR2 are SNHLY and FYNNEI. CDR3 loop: CASSLDRSSYNEQFF. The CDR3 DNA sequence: TGTGCCAGCAGTTTGGACAGGAGCTCCTACAATGAGCAGTTCTTC. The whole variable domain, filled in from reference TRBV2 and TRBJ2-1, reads EPEVTQTPSHQVTQMGQEVILRCVPISNHLYFYWYRQILGQKVEFLVSFYNNEISEKSEIFDDQFSVERPDGSNFTLKIRSTKLEDSAMYFCASSLDRSSYNEQFFGPGTRLTVL.

The CDR3 DNA reads TGTGCCTGGAAGGTGGGTAGCTATGGCTACACCTTC. This gives the protein CAWKVGSYGYTF. The chain uses TRBV30 and TRBJ1-2; D call uncertain. Trimming removed 4 bases at V and 4 bases at J, with 10 bases between. This CDR3 comprises 12 residues. Germline V lookup: CDR1 GTSNPN, CDR2 SVGIG (reference sequence).

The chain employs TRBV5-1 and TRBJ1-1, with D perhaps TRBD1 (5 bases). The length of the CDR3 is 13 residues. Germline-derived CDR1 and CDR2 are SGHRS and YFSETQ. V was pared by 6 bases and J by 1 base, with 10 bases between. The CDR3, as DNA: TGCGCCAGCACCCTGACAGCGAACACTGAAGCTTTCTTT. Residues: CASTLTANTEAFF.

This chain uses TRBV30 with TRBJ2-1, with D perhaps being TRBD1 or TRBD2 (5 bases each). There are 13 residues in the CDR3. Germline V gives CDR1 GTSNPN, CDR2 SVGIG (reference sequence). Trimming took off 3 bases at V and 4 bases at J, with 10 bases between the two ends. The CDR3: CAWRPGPYNEQFF. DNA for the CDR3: TGTGCCTGGAGGCCGGGACCTTACAATGAGCAGTTCTTC. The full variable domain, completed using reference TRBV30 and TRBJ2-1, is SQTIHQWPATLVQPVGSPLSLECTVEGTSNPNLYWYRQAAGRGLQLLFYSVGIGQISSEVPQNLSASRPQDRQFILSSKKLLLSDSGFYLCAWRPGPYNEQFFGPGTRLTVL.

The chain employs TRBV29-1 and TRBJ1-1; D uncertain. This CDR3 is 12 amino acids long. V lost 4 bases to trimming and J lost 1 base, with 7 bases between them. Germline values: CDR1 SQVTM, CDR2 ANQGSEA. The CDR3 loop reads CSVVRGNTEAFF. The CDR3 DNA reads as TGCAGCGTTGTACGGGGGAACACTGAAGCTTTCTTT.

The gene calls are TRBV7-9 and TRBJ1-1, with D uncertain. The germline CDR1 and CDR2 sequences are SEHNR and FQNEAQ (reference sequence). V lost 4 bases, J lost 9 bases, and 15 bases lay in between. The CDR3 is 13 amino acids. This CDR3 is CASSSGRSPQAFF. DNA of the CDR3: TGTGCCAGCAGCTCCGGACGGTCTCCCCAAGCTTTCTTT.

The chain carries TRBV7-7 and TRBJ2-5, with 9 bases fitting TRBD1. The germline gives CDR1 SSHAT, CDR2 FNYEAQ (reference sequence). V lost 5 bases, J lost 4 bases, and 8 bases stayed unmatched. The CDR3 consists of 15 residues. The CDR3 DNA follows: TGTGCCAGCAGCAGCCTGGGACAGGGTACAGAGACCCAGTACTTC. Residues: CASSSLGQGTETQYF. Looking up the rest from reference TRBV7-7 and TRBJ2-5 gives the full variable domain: GAGVSQSPRYKVTKRGQDVTLRCDPISSHATLYWYQQALGQGPEFLTYFNYEAQPDKSGLPSDRFSAERPEGSISTLTIQRTEQRDSAMYRCASSSLGQGTETQYFGPGTRLLVL.

CDR3 protein: CASSGDSRSFF. The DNA for the CDR3 is TGTGCCAGCAGTGGGGACAGCCGATCTTTCTTT. V gene TRBV5-6 combines with J gene TRBJ1-1; the match to TRBD1 covers 7 bases. CDR1 and CDR2 (germline): SGHDT, YYEEEE. With 5 bases clipped from V and 12 bases from J, the junction kept 7 bases outside the gene matches. The CDR3 consists of 11 residues.

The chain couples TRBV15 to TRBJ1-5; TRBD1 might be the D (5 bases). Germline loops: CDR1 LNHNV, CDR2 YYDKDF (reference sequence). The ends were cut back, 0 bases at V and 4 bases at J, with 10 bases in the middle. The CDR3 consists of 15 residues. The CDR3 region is CATSRDPGFNQPQHF. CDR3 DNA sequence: TGTGCCACCAGCAGAGATCCAGGGTTTAATCAGCCCCAGCATTTT. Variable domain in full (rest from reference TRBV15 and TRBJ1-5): DAMVIQNPRYQVTQFGKPVTLSCSQTLNHNVMYWYQQKSSQAPKLLFHYYDKDFNNEADTPDNFQSRRPNTSFCFLDIRSPGLGDTAMYLCATSRDPGFNQPQHFGDGTRLSIL.

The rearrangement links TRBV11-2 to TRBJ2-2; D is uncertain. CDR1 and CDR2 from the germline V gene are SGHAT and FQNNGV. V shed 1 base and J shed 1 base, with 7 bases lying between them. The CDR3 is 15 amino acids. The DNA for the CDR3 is TGTGCCAGCAGCTTAGTGCAGGTGAACACCGGGGAGCTGTTTTTT. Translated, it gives CASSLVQVNTGELFF.

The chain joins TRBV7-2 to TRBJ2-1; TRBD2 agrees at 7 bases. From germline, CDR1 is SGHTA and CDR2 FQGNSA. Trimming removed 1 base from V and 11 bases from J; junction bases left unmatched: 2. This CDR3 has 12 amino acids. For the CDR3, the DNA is TGTGCCAGCAGCTTAGGGAGCGGGAAGCAGTTCTTC. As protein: CASSLGSGKQFF.

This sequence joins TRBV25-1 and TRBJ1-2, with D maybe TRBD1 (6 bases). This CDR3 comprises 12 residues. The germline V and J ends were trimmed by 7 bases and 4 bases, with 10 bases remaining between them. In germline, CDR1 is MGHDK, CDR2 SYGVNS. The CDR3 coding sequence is TGTGCCAGCAACGACAGGATCTATGGCTACACCTTC. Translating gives CASNDRIYGYTF.

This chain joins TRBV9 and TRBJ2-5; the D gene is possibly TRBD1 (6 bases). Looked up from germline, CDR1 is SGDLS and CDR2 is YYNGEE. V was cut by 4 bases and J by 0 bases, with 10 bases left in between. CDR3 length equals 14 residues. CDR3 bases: TGTGCCAGCAGCCCTGGACAGTACCAAGAGACCCAGTACTTC. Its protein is CASSPGQYQETQYF.

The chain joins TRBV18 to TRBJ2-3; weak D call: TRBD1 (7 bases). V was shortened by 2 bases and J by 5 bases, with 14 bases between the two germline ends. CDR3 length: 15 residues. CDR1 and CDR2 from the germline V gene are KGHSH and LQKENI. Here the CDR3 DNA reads TGTGCCAGCTCACCAAGGACAGGAGGGGTAGATACGCAGTATTTT. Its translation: CASSPRTGGVDTQYF. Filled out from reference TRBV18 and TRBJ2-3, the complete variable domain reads NAGVMQNPRHLVRRRGQEARLRCSPMKGHSHVYWYRQLPEEGLKFMVYLQKENIIDESGMPKERFSAEFPKEGPSILRIQQVVRGDSAAYFCASSPRTGGVDTQYFGPGTRLTVL.

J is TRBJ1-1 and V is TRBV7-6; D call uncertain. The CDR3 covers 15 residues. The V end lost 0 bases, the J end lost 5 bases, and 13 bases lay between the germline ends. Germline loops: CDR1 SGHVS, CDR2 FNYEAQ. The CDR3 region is CASSLARVAGTEAFF. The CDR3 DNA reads TGTGCCAGCAGCTTAGCGAGGGTAGCGGGTACTGAAGCTTTCTTT.

The CDR3 DNA sequence: TGTGCCAGCAGTAATTGGGGGGACGATGAGCAGTTCTTC. Its translation: CASSNWGDDEQFF. This chain joins TRBV27 and TRBJ2-1; D may be TRBD2 (6 bases). Trimming pared 5 bases from V and 8 bases from J, leaving 13 bases between. The CDR3 sequence is 13 residues long. CDR1 MNHEY and CDR2 SMNVEV come from the germline V gene (reference sequence).

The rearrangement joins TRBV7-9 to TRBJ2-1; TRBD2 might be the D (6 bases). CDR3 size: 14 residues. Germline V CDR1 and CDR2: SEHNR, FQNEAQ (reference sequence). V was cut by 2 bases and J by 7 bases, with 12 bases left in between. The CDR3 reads CASSLIGLANEQFF. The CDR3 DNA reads TGTGCCAGCAGCTTAATTGGGCTAGCGAATGAGCAGTTCTTC.

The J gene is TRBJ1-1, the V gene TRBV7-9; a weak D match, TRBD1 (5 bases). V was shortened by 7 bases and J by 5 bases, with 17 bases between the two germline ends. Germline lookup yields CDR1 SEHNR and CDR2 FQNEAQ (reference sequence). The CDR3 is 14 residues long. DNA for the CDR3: TGTGCCAGCATCCCCGTGGGGAGGGGTACTGAAGCTTTCTTT. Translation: CASIPVGRGTEAFF. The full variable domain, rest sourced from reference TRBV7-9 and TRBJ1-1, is DTGVSQNPRHKITKRGQNVTFRCDPISEHNRLYWYRQTLGQGPEFLTYFQNEAQLEKSRLLSDRFSAERPKGSFSTLEIQRTEQGDSAMYLCASIPVGRGTEAFFGQGTRLTVV.

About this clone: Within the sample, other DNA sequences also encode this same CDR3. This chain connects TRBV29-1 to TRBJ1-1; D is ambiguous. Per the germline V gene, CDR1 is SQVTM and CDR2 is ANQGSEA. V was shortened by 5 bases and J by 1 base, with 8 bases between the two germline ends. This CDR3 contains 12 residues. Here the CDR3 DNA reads TGCAGCGTTTCTGAAGGGAACACTGAAGCTTTCTTT. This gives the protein CSVSEGNTEAFF.

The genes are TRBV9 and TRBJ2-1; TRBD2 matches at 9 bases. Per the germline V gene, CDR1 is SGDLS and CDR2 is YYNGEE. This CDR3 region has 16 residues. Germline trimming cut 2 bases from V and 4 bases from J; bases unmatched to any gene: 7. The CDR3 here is CASSVVAGAGYNEQFF. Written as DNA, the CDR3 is TGTGCCAGCAGCGTGGTAGCGGGAGCAGGGTACAATGAGCAGTTCTTC.